This TCR beta chain is from a study of cytomegalovirus exposure and HLA in healthy donors. The study, taken as a whole, reports: Most observed TCR sequences were rare, whereas some public TCRs were detected in many donors.

The CDR3 is 16 residues long. The J segment lost 0 bases and the V segment lost 5 bases, leaving 7 bases of the junction unmatched. Per germline, CDR1 SGHTA and CDR2 FQGTGA. A note on this clone: The target antigen is unknown.

The PCR contained 60 Vbeta and 13 Jbeta primers. Clones were sequenced by immunoSEQ multiplex PCR, and TCRdb holds only the in-frame ones, with some missing. The sample contains around 100,000 clones, 74% of which appear only once. The sequence was collected from a man between 50 and 59 years old in good health and CMV-seropositive. Sequenced sample: PBMCs. The V and J genes are TRBV7-3 and TRBJ2-1; 7 nucleotides line up with TRBD1. CDR3 in DNA: TGTGCCAGCAGCCCCGACAGGGCCTTCTCCTACAATGAGCAGTTCTTC. It yields the protein CASSPDRAFSYNEQFF.